This TCR beta chain was found in a study of shared clonotypes between healthy human individuals (dated by TCRdb to about 2020). General notes on the study: The cohort comprised two women and a few men aged 18 to 49 years. For each donor, CD4 naive and CD4 memory were each given three plates, CD8 naive was given two plates, and CD8 memory was given one plate. To estimate repertoire size and how much clonotype sharing occurs between individuals, the study deeply sequenced the blood TCR repertoires of five or six healthy adults. Libraries were prepared and TCR repertoires were sequenced by different laboratories using diverse techniques, in order to increase sequencing depth and limit assay-specific biases. Each donor's leukapheresis produced roughly between roughly 0.85 and 10 billion PBMCs. The research as a whole found: Sharing across four donors was observed for approximately 5% of naive CD4, over 3% of naive CD8, about 2.3% of memory CD4, and around 0.4% of memory CD8 clonotypes. Only blood was sampled, and tissue TCR repertoires likely differ from those in blood. The genetic and exposure-history diversity represented was limited by the small number of donors. Compared with non-shared clonotypes, the clonotypes found in all four sorted-subset donors had higher generation probabilities. Pairwise subsampling led to the expectation that sequencing depth would affect the degree of clonotype sharing among donors. Naive subsets generally had larger estimated clonotype richness than memory subsets. Incomplete sequencing was indicated by rarefaction of sorted-subset datasets, despite the large sequencing depth.

As for this clone: Its antigen is still unknown. No per-base quality is available; no much larger clone lies one base away.

CDR1 and CDR2 (SNHLY, FYNNEI) derive from the germline V gene. V ends up 5 bases short and J 5 bases short, with an unmatched junction base count of 6. The CDR3 has 14 amino acids, counting the end cysteine and phenylalanine. Only CDR3 DNA remains: 42 bases, in frame from the first base. Using the deep immunoSEQ assay, multiplex PCR amplified TCR CDR3 regions from genomic DNA. Extracted genomic DNA from each cell subset was spread evenly across all wells of several immunoSEQ 96-well plates, with each plate serving as a replicate. For sorted subsets, approximately 210 ng of genomic DNA, equivalent to 30,000 or so T cell genomes, went into each replicate PCR. The purified libraries were quantified using a Qubit 3.0 fluorometer, sized with a Bioanalyzer 2100, and then quantified again using the KAPA Library Quantification kit. Each immunoSEQ 96-well plate was sequenced on its own single-read 150-cycle Illumina NextSeq 550 flow cell. The paper's data handling went like this. Because the immunoSEQ output held only junctional sequences and lacked quality scores, the filtering could not match the filtering applied to full-length reads. To assign V/J genes and CDR3, sequences were annotated using PyIR, a Python wrapper for IgBLAST v1.9, with IMGT germline references. Reads with weak V/J assignments (E-value above 1e-6), missing CDR3, stop codons, out-of-frame junctions, or ambiguous translated residues were removed. V3J clonotypes were defined as sequences sharing the same inferred V gene, J gene, and CDR3 amino acid sequence. Percentage overlap between repertoires was computed as shared unique clonotypes divided by the size of the smaller repertoire. RTK rarefaction, the Chao1 estimator, and Recon v2.1 estimates of unobserved clonotypes were used to assess repertoire richness. Generation probabilities were computed with OLGA for all TCRbeta clonotypes obtained by the gDNA method from a handful of donors. The table comes from immuneACCESS by way of TCRdb, which keeps in-frame sequences with V and J called. Part of the clones is missing from these tables; in studies checked, under half for an unresolved V gene and the rest for unknown reasons. Clonal size and the V and J genes are those of that table, whereas D and trimming came from the DNA. The sample records more than 1.2 million clones, approximately 98.5% of which are singletons. 0.3% to 0.45% of the sample lies in the top ten.

The donors were healthy, HIV-negative adults with no recently reported acute infections or vaccinations. Only Caucasian adults living in Nashville, Tennessee, USA were represented among the donors. CD4+ T cells were enriched by magnetic negative selection, after which naive cells were positively selected on CD45RA and the negative fraction was taken as the memory subset. Blood was obtained by leukapheresis, after which PBMCs were separated by Ficoll-Histopaque density gradient centrifugation and cryopreserved in liquid nitrogen vapor phase. Purity and quantity of every magnetically sorted T cell population were checked by analytical flow cytometry. From each sorted fraction, genomic DNA was isolated and quantified by UV absorbance on a Nanodrop 2000c.

The chain is assembled from TRBV2 and TRBJ1-1, with 9 bases in between that match TRBD1. The sample consisted of naive CD4+ T cells sorted from blood. Sample cell subset or site, as interpreted from the label and publication: CD45RA+ positively selected. This TCR came from a man aged 30 to 45 in good health. The CDR3 amino acid sequence is: CASSSQGAETEAFF. The DNA reads as follows: TGTGCCAGCAGTTCACAGGGGGCAGAAACTGAAGCTTTCTTT.